What follows are 22 T cell receptor beta chains derived from one specimen sequenced in a study of human T cells and chemical hapten exposure. MiXCR, applied by TCRdb to the RACE reads, yields one record per CDR3 protein. In the table there are under 100,000 distinct CDR3 sequences, about 10% of which are singletons. Indicated time point: patch test 2, 6 weeks after DPC sensitization. Regarding treatment: therapeutic diphenylcyclopropenone sensitization with weekly scalp DPC. The input for sequencing was whole blood, taken in connection with sensitization to the hapten diphenylcyclopropenone (DPC). The receptors were sampled from a woman younger than 45 with alopecia areata. Some clones in this sample may be carry-over from other donors' samples.

This clonotype was recorded at least ten times. The J gene is TRBJ1-5, the V gene TRBV6-1; 7 bases agree with TRBD1. V was clipped by 2 bases and J by 0 bases; unmatched bases: 7. This CDR3 comprises 17 residues. Germline V gene lookup returns CDR1 MNHNS and CDR2 SASEGT. In nucleotides, the CDR3 is TGTGCCAGCAGTGAAAAAGGGACAGTAAATAGCAATCAGCCCCAGCATTTT. Translated: CASSEKGTVNSNQPQHF.

The V and J genes are TRBV3-1 and TRBJ2-4; 7 nucleotides align to TRBD1. The CDR3 loop spans 14 amino acids. The V gene end was trimmed by 4 bases and the J gene end by 7 bases; junction bases not matched to a gene: 7. Looked up from germline, CDR1 is LGHDT and CDR2 is YNNKEL (reference sequence). The CDR3 DNA is TGTGCCAGCAGCCGTCAGCAGACAGGGAACATTCAGTACTTC. Its protein is CASSRQQTGNIQYF.

This clonotype appeared a few times. The rearrangement joins TRBV7-9 to TRBJ1-3, with TRBD1 matching 8 bases. CDR1 is SEHNR and CDR2 is FQNEAQ in the germline V gene (reference sequence). Germline trimming cut 5 bases from V and 8 bases from J; bases unmatched to any gene: 11. CDR3 length: 15 residues. The CDR3 DNA follows: TGTGCCAGCAGCCCGAGACAGGGGTATACGGACACCATATATTTT. Its translation: CASSPRQGYTDTIYF. Drawing the rest from reference TRBV7-9 and TRBJ1-3, the complete variable domain is DTGVSQNPRHKITKRGQNVTFRCDPISEHNRLYWYRQTLGQGPEFLTYFQNEAQLEKSRLLSDRFSAERPKGSFSTLEIQRTEQGDSAMYLCASSPRQGYTDTIYFGEGSWLTVV.

The sample holds many counts of this clonotype. The V and J genes are TRBV25-1 and TRBJ1-1; D is undetermined. Germline-derived CDR1 and CDR2 are MGHDK and SYGVNS. V was pared by 3 bases and J by 3 bases, with 5 bases between. This CDR3 has 12 residues. This CDR3 is CASSDWDTEAFF. The CDR3 coding sequence is TGTGCCAGCAGTGACTGGGACACTGAAGCTTTCTTT.

This clonotype was counted at least ten times. The genes are TRBV5-5 and TRBJ1-5; no definite D call. The CDR3 covers 12 residues. V lost 5 bases, J lost 7 bases, and 10 bases lay in between. The germline CDR1 and CDR2 sequences are SGHKS and YYEKEE (reference sequence). CDR3 DNA: TGTGCCAGCAGTATCGAGTCGCAGCCCCAGCATTTT. Residues: CASSIESQPQHF.

The J gene is TRBJ2-5, the V gene TRBV6-2 or TRBV6-3; D tentatively reads TRBD1 or TRBD2 (6 bases each). Per the germline V gene, CDR1 is MNHEY and CDR2 is SVGEGT. This CDR3 is 16 amino acids long. V lost 2 bases and J 4 bases, leaving 17 bases between the germline ends. The CDR3 bases are TGTGCCAGCAGTTACGGAGGGATGGCAGGGGCAGAGACCCAGTACTTC. This encodes CASSYGGMAGAETQYF.

This clonotype was detected ten times or more. The gene calls are TRBV7-2 and TRBJ1-6; 9 bases agree with TRBD1. Germline loops: CDR1 SGHTA, CDR2 FQGNSA. Trimming cost V 0 bases and J 2 bases; bases outside gene matches: 2. This CDR3 is built from 17 residues. For the CDR3, the DNA is TGTGCCAGCAGCTTAGCCGGGACAGGGCCCTATAATTCACCCCTCCACTTT. Amino acid sequence: CASSLAGTGPYNSPLHF.

About this clonotype: This could be a read error, since a much larger clone is one nucleotide away. Given the absence of the conserved phenylalanine or tryptophan at the CDR3 end, a read error is likely. The CDR3, as DNA: TGTGCCAGCAGAACCGGGACCTTAGAGACCCAGTACTAC. It codes for CASRTGTLETQYY. The chain employs TRBV28 and TRBJ2-5; D is tentatively TRBD1 or TRBD2 (5 bases each). Germline-derived CDR1 and CDR2 are MDHEN and SYDVKM. The CDR3 sequence is 13 residues long. Trimming removed 6 bases at V and 4 bases at J, with 12 bases between.

V gene TRBV20-1 combines with J gene TRBJ1-1; D might be TRBD1 (5 bases). The germline CDR1 and CDR2 sequences are DFQATT and SNEGSKA (reference sequence). The CDR3 loop spans 16 amino acids. V gave up 1 base and J gave up 5 bases, with 20 bases separating them. The CDR3 DNA is TGCAGTGCTAGAGCCGCGCCCCCGGGGGGGGGTACTGAAGCTTTCTTT. This codes for CSARAAPPGGGTEAFF.

This clonotype was observed many times. The chain has TRBV7-2 and TRBJ1-2; the match to TRBD1 covers 8 bases. Germline V CDR1 and CDR2: SGHTA, FQGNSA. The CDR3 runs 13 residues. Trimming removed 5 bases from V and 3 bases from J; junction bases left unmatched: 2. The CDR3 nucleotides are TGTGCCAGCAGCCAGGGACAGGACTATGGCTACACCTTC. Encoded protein: CASSQGQDYGYTF.

This clonotype has a handful of counts. The chain links TRBV12-5 to TRBJ1-1; TRBD1 matches 8 bases. Germline CDR1 is LGHNT and CDR2 is FRNRAP. This CDR3 comprises 15 residues. Trimming cost V 4 bases and J 0 bases; bases outside gene matches: 4. This chain's CDR3 is CASGSYRGVNTEAFF. The CDR3 DNA sequence: TGTGCTAGTGGTTCCTACAGGGGGGTGAACACTGAAGCTTTCTTT.

In its sample, this clonotype was seen many times. J is TRBJ2-5 and V is TRBV7-9, with D uncertain. Germline V gives CDR1 SEHNR, CDR2 FQNEAQ (reference sequence). CDR3 length: 13 residues. Trimming left V 4 bases short and J 3 bases short, with 9 bases between. CDR3 sequence (DNA): TGTGCCAGCAGCTCTGCCCCGAAAGAGACCCAGTACTTC. As protein: CASSSAPKETQYF.

The V and J genes are TRBV11-2 and TRBJ2-7; 8 bases line up with TRBD2. CDR1 and CDR2 from the germline V gene are SGHAT and FQNNGV. This CDR3 is built from 16 residues. V gave up 1 base and J gave up 0 bases; unmatched junction bases: 5. Here the CDR3 reads CASSLVPGGVSYEQYF. The CDR3 DNA reads as TGTGCCAGCAGCTTAGTTCCGGGAGGGGTCTCCTACGAGCAGTACTTC. The full variable domain, rest sourced from reference TRBV11-2 and TRBJ2-7, is EAGVAQSPRYKIIEKRQSVAFWCNPISGHATLYWYQQILGQGPKLLIQFQNNGVVDDSQLPKDRFSAERLKGVDSTLKIQPAKLEDSAVYLCASSLVPGGVSYEQYFGPGTRLTVT.

This clonotype was counted between two and nine times. The chain combines TRBV29-1 with TRBJ1-1; D is ambiguous. The CDR3 is 13 residues long. Germline V lookup: CDR1 SQVTM, CDR2 ANQGSEA. With 7 bases removed from V and 6 bases from J, the gap between germline ends came to 18 bases. CDR3 amino acids: CSAWPTTYAEAFF. As DNA, the CDR3 is TGCAGCGCGTGGCCGACAACGTATGCTGAAGCTTTCTTT.

There are many counts of this clonotype. The CDR3 region is CATHGGVTSNEQYF. DNA for the CDR3: TGTGCCACTCACGGGGGCGTTACGAGTAACGAGCAGTACTTC. The V and J genes are TRBV28 and TRBJ2-7; either TRBD1 or TRBD2 may fit D (6 bases each). Deletions cut 10 bases from V and 5 bases from J, with 21 bases between. The CDR3 covers 14 residues. Germline V gives CDR1 MDHEN, CDR2 SYDVKM. The variable domain in full, with the rest retrieved from reference TRBV28 and TRBJ2-7, is DVKVTQSSRYLVKRTGEKVFLECVQDMDHENMFWYRQDPGLGLRLIYFSYDVKMKEKGDIPEGYSVSREKKERFSLILESASTNQTSMYLCATHGGVTSNEQYFGPGTRLTVT.

The rearrangement uses TRBV28 and TRBJ1-2; no definite D call. The V end was cut by 3 bases, the J end by 2 bases, with 7 bases between. This CDR3 has 13 amino acids. The V gene's germline CDR1 is MDHEN and CDR2 SYDVKM. DNA of the CDR3: TGTGCCAGCAGTTTCAAGGGAAACTATGGCTACACCTTC. It codes for CASSFKGNYGYTF.

The V call is TRBV4-1, the J call TRBJ2-3; no definite D call. This CDR3 contains 14 residues. V was cut by 0 bases and J by 4 bases, with 8 bases left in between. CDR1 is MGHRA and CDR2 is YSYEKL in the germline V gene. The CDR3 spells CASSQDENADTQYF. DNA of the CDR3: TGCGCCAGCAGCCAAGATGAGAATGCAGATACGCAGTATTTT.

This clonotype was observed a few times. The J gene is TRBJ1-2, the V gene TRBV7-7; D is unresolved. V shed 6 bases and J shed 2 bases, with 10 bases lying between them. Germline CDR1 is SSHAT and CDR2 is FNYEAQ (reference sequence). The CDR3 runs 13 residues. The CDR3 nucleotides are TGTGCCAGCAGTTCCACCAGGAACTATGGCTACACCTTC. This encodes CASSSTRNYGYTF.

The rearrangement links TRBV5-1 to TRBJ2-2; 9 bases are a match to TRBD1. The CDR3 sequence is 16 residues long. V lost 1 base, J lost 4 bases, and 5 bases stayed unmatched. The germline V gene has CDR1 SGHRS and CDR2 YFSETQ. The CDR3 DNA sequence: TGCGCCAGCAGCTTGTCCGGGACAGGGACCACCGGGGAGCTGTTTTTT. Translation gives CASSLSGTGTTGELFF.

Points on this clonotype: Possible read error: a much larger clone is one base away. The V and J genes are TRBV18 and TRBJ2-3; TRBD2 is a possible D gene (5 bases). The CDR3 length is 13 residues. Germline V gene sequence: CDR1 KGHSH, CDR2 LQKENI. In DNA, the CDR3 is TGTGCCAGCTCACCGACTAACGGAGATACGCAGTTTTTT. Its translation is CASSPTNGDTQFF.

The J gene is TRBJ1-6, the V gene TRBV6-2 or TRBV6-3, with D maybe TRBD1 (5 bases). The CDR3 spans 15 residues. The germline V gene has CDR1 MNHEY and CDR2 SVGEGT. V gave up 7 bases and J gave up 7 bases, with 17 bases separating them. In DNA, the CDR3 is TGTGCCAGCACCTTCCTCAGGAGACAGAATTCACCCCTCCACTTT. This gives the protein CASTFLRRQNSPLHF.

A note on this clonotype: This likely comes from a read error, as the CDR3 has no conserved phenylalanine or tryptophan at its end. The rearrangement joins TRBV4-1 to TRBJ1-2; D ambiguous. The CDR3 has 15 amino acids. Trimming pared 0 bases from V and 6 bases from J, leaving 14 bases between. The germline CDR1 and CDR2 sequences are MGHRA and YSYEKL. For the CDR3, the DNA is TGCGCCAGCAGCCAAGAAAGTAGCCGGGGTCATGGCTACACCCTC. Protein product: CASSQESSRGHGYTL.